This T cell receptor (beta chain) was captured by sequencing in a study of T cell responses to AZD1222 COVID-19 vaccine. Findings and caveats of the study: Repertoires were obtained solely post-peak T cell response.

To note about this clone: Its matching antigen is unknown.

Only in-frame clones appear in the TCRdb table, and some are missing; sequencing was by immunoSEQ multiplex PCR. This table holds 100,000 to 150,000 clones, 75% to 85% found once. Between the trimmed V and J ends, which lost 1 base and 0 bases, there was a span of 7 bases. Germline V CDR1 and CDR2: SGHAT, FQNNGV. The CDR3 totals 15 residues. The specimen was peripheral blood, collected 28 days after the second AZD1222 dose. The rearrangement uses TRBV11-2 and TRBJ2-1, with D possibly TRBD2 on 5 matching bases. This receptor was identified in an adult who received the AZD1222 COVID-19 vaccine. The CDR3: CASSLAGSSYNEQFF. The CDR3 DNA follows: TGTGCCAGCAGCTTAGCGGGGAGCTCCTACAATGAGCAGTTCTTC.